Presented here are 17 T cell receptor beta chains from one specimen sequenced in a study of T cells after yellow fever vaccination. TCRdb re-called the 5' RACE reads through MiXCR, storing one row per CDR3 protein. The table has about 370,000 distinct CDR3 sequences, more than 9% seen once. Material: PBMCs, obtained on the day of the first yellow fever vaccination. Source of these receptors: a man aged 18 to 30 who received the YFV17D yellow fever vaccine.

This clonotype has more than one count but fewer than ten. The V and J genes are TRBV7-2 and TRBJ1-1; possibly TRBD1 for D (6 bases). With 5 bases removed from V and 7 bases from J, the gap between germline ends came to 17 bases. This CDR3 comprises 14 residues. Germline assignment: CDR1 SGHTA and CDR2 FQGNSA. The CDR3 here is CASSVQHGQNEAFF. As DNA, the CDR3 is TGTGCCAGCAGCGTACAGCACGGACAGAATGAAGCTTTCTTT.

This clonotype was counted between two and nine times. The gene calls are TRBV7-9 and TRBJ2-7; D unclear. Germline assignment: CDR1 SEHNR and CDR2 FQNEAQ (reference sequence). The CDR3 length is 14 residues. Between the trimmed V and J ends, which lost 0 bases and 0 bases, there was a span of 6 bases. The CDR3 loop is CASSLAVTSYEQYF. The CDR3 DNA reads as TGTGCCAGCAGCTTAGCGGTTACCTCCTACGAGCAGTACTTC.

This clonotype was seen ten or more times. V gene TRBV7-3 combines with J gene TRBJ2-2; 7 bases align to TRBD2. From germline, CDR1 is SGHTA and CDR2 FQGTGA. V lost 4 bases, J lost 6 bases, and 5 bases stayed unmatched. The CDR3 is 14 residues long. As DNA, the CDR3 is TGTGCCAGCAGCTCCGGGGGGTACTCCGGGGAGCTGTTTTTT. Protein sequence: CASSSGGYSGELFF.

The chain joins TRBV6-5 to TRBJ2-5; D assignment may be TRBD1 or TRBD2 (6 bases each). CDR3 length equals 13 residues. Trimming removed 2 bases from V and 7 bases from J, with 11 bases in between. Germline values: CDR1 MNHEY, CDR2 SVGAGI. The CDR3 region has the DNA TGTGCCAGCAGTTACAACAGGGAGGTGACCCAGTACTTC. Translation: CASSYNREVTQYF.

This clonotype was counted a few times. The J gene is TRBJ1-5, the V gene TRBV6-2 or TRBV6-3; D might be TRBD1 (6 bases). Deletions cut 10 bases from V and 7 bases from J, with 20 bases between. The CDR3 extends over 14 amino acids. Germline loops: CDR1 MNHEY, CDR2 SVGEGT. CDR3 in amino acids: CATTGGGAWQPQHF. In DNA form, the CDR3 reads TGTGCCACCACGGGAGGGGGGGCCTGGCAGCCCCAGCATTTT.

In this sample, this clonotype turned up a few times. The chain employs TRBV12-3 or TRBV12-4 and TRBJ1-2; 11 nucleotides align to TRBD1. V was pared by 5 bases and J by 4 bases, with 12 bases of the junction left unmatched. CDR3 length: 17 amino acids. CDR3 nucleotides: TGTGCCAGCAGTCAAGAATCCGCCGGGACAGGGGGCTATGGCTACACCTTC. It is translated as CASSQESAGTGGYGYTF.

The rearrangement uses TRBV7-8 and TRBJ2-3; weak D call: TRBD1 (5 bases). This CDR3 has 13 residues. Germline lookup yields CDR1 SGHVS and CDR2 FQNEAQ. Trimming stripped 2 bases from V and 6 bases from J, with 9 bases between. Here the CDR3 reads CASSLWGLDTQYF. DNA of the CDR3: TGTGCCAGCAGCTTATGGGGCCTTGATACGCAGTATTTT.

This rearrangement joins TRBV20-1 to TRBJ2-5, with 7 bases fitting TRBD1. From germline, CDR1 is DFQATT and CDR2 SNEGSKA (reference sequence). V trimming: 6 bases; J trimming: 4 bases; junction bases outside the gene matches: 8. This CDR3 spans 13 amino acids. CDR3: CSAPGTEIETQYF. CDR3 nucleotides: TGCAGTGCCCCCGGGACAGAGATAGAGACCCAGTACTTC.

This clonotype was detected ten times or more. The V and J genes are TRBV24-1 and TRBJ1-1, with D possibly TRBD1 on 6 matching bases. Germline V gene data show CDR1 as KGHDR and CDR2 as SFDVKD. Trimming took 2 bases from V and 4 from J, leaving 13 bases between them. The CDR3 totals 15 residues. For the CDR3, the DNA is TGTGCCACCAGTGATTCAGGGGCGGGAGTCACTGAAGCTTTCTTT. Residues: CATSDSGAGVTEAFF.

The V and J genes are TRBV4-3 and TRBJ1-5; D ambiguous. The CDR3 contains 14 residues. With 0 bases removed from V and 3 bases from J, the gap between germline ends came to 6 bases. The germline V gene encodes CDR1 LGHNA and CDR2 YSLEER. The CDR3 DNA follows: TGCGCCAGCAGCCAAGATCAGTACAATCAGCCCCAGCATTTT. It translates to CASSQDQYNQPQHF.

This clonotype was observed a few times. The gene calls are TRBV9 and TRBJ1-1, with TRBD1 identical over 7 bases. Germline V CDR1 and CDR2: SGDLS, YYNGEE. CDR3 length: 17 amino acids. The J segment lost 0 bases and the V segment lost 0 bases, leaving 8 bases of the junction unmatched. This chain's CDR3 is CASSVAPQGDMNTEAFF. DNA for the CDR3: TGTGCCAGCAGCGTAGCCCCCCAGGGGGATATGAACACTGAAGCTTTCTTT.

This clonotype was seen ten or more times. The chain uses TRBV9 and TRBJ1-4; no firm D call. The CDR3 has 15 amino acids. V lost 4 bases to trimming and J lost 0 bases, with 10 bases between them. CDR1 and CDR2 (germline): SGDLS, YYNGEE. CDR3 region: CASSPSVATNEKLFF. CDR3 bases: TGTGCCAGCAGCCCCTCAGTTGCAACTAATGAAAAACTGTTTTTT.

This clonotype was seen only a few times. The gene calls are TRBV7-3 and TRBJ1-1; 12 bases match TRBD1. The V and J ends lost 6 bases and 3 bases, in that order; junction bases with no gene match: 8. Germline-derived CDR1 and CDR2 are SGHTA and FQGTGA. The CDR3 sequence is 16 residues long. CDR3 coding DNA: TGTGCCAGCAGACCCGGGACAGGGGGCGCGGACACTGAAGCTTTCTTT. This gives the protein CASRPGTGGADTEAFF.

This chain joins TRBV20-1 and TRBJ2-3; 8 nucleotides align to TRBD2. Germline loops: CDR1 DFQATT, CDR2 SNEGSKA (reference sequence). The length of the CDR3 is 14 residues. The CDR3 loop reads CSSLAGSSTDTQYF. For the CDR3, the DNA is TGCAGCAGTTTAGCGGGGTCGAGCACAGATACGCAGTATTTT.

This clonotype was picked up many times. V and J are TRBV5-6 and TRBJ2-3; 7 bases fit TRBD2. V lost 0 bases, J lost 0 bases, and 10 bases stayed unmatched. The length of the CDR3 is 18 residues. Germline V gene lookup returns CDR1 SGHDT and CDR2 YYEEEE. The CDR3: CASSLGGGNVWSTDTQYF. In nucleotides, the CDR3 is TGTGCCAGCAGCTTGGGGGGGGGAAACGTATGGAGCACAGATACGCAGTATTTT.

This clonotype was detected many times. This chain links TRBV10-3 with TRBJ2-1, with 8 bases fitting TRBD2. The CDR3 has 13 amino acids. The V and J ends lost 6 bases and 6 bases, in that order; junction bases with no gene match: 4. From germline, CDR1 is ENHRY and CDR2 SYGVKD. CDR3 residues: CAIRTSEGNEQFF. CDR3 coding DNA: TGTGCCATCAGGACTAGCGAGGGCAATGAGCAGTTCTTC.

V usage is TRBV6-6 and J usage is TRBJ2-5; the D is unclear. CDR1 is MNHNY, CDR2 SVGAGI, per germline (reference sequence). The ends were cut back, 0 bases at V and 7 bases at J, with 3 bases in the middle. The CDR3 length is 11 residues. In DNA form, the CDR3 reads TGTGCCAGCAGTTACTCTGTGACCCAGTACTTC. Translation gives CASSYSVTQYF.